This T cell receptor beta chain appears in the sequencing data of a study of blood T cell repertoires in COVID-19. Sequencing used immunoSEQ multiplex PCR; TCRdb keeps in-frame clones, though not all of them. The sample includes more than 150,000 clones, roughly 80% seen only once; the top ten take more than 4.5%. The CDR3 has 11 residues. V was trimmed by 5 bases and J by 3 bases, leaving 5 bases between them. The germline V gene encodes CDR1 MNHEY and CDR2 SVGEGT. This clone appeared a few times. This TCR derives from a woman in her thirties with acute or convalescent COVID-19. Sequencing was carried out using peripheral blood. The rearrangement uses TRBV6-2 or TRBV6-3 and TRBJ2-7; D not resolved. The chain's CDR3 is CASSPSYEQYF. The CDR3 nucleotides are TGTGCCAGCAGTCCCAGCTACGAGCAGTACTTC.